Listed below are T cell receptor beta chains from one sample, sequenced in a study of blood T cells in healthy people across ages. Each CDR3 protein gets one entry after TCRdb re-called the 5' RACE reads with MiXCR. The repertoire holds hundreds of thousands of distinct CDR3 sequences, 55% to 75% seen once, with approximately 23% in the top ten. Sequenced sample: blood. These receptors were obtained from a man under 40 in good health. CDR3s include the opening cysteine and the closing phenylalanine or tryptophan. A D gene is named only where the DNA matches it firmly. Clone size is given for some rows only: seen once, a few or many times, or a class if the clone is expanded.

v_call	d_call	j_call	clone_size	cdr3_aa	cdr3_nt
TRBV4-3	NA	TRBJ2-2	NA	CASSQDGSNTGELFF	TGCGCCAGCAGCCAAGATGGGAGCAACACCGGGGAGCTGTTTTTT
TRBV21-1	NA	TRBJ1-2	once	CASSKGPGQGSGYTF	TGTGCCAGCAGCAAAGGGCCTGGGCAGGGAAGTGGCTACACCTTC
TRBV28	NA	TRBJ1-2	NA	CASSSTSRDLFYTF	TGTGCCAGCAGTTCGACCTCCCGGGACCTATTCTACACCTTC
TRBV25-1	NA	TRBJ1-2	NA	CASSEWEGGYGYTF	TGTGCCAGCAGTGAATGGGAGGGAGGCTATGGCTACACCTTC
TRBV30	NA	TRBJ2-4	NA	CAWSGGAKNIQYF	TGTGCCTGGAGTGGTGGCGCCAAAAACATTCAGTACTTC
TRBV10-3	NA	TRBJ2-3	NA	CATLGLTDTQYF	TGTGCCACCCTAGGACTCACAGATACGCAGTATTTT
TRBV7-2	NA	TRBJ2-1	NA	CASSSTGREKLGEQFF	TGTGCCAGCAGCTCCACGGGACGGGAAAAATTGGGTGAGCAGTTCTTC
TRBV6-2/TRBV6-3	TRBD2	TRBJ2-1	NA	CASSYSTSGRSSSYNEQFF	TGTGCCAGCAGTTACTCGACTAGCGGGAGGTCGAGCTCCTACAATGAGCAGTTCTTC
TRBV13	NA	TRBJ2-1	NA	CASSFGLRYNEQFF	TGTGCCAGCAGCTTCGGGTTGAGGTACAATGAGCAGTTCTTC
TRBV6-1	NA	TRBJ2-2	NA	CASSEAWAGATGELFF	TGTGCCAGCAGTGAAGCGTGGGCGGGTGCTACCGGGGAGCTGTTTTTT
TRBV19	NA	TRBJ2-1	NA	CASSKEAQHNEQFF	TGTGCCAGTAGTAAAGAGGCCCAACACAATGAGCAGTTCTTC
TRBV27	TRBD1	TRBJ1-1	NA	CASRVQGLGEAFF	TGTGCCAGCAGGGTACAGGGGCTTGGTGAAGCTTTCTTT
TRBV11-2	TRBD2	TRBJ2-7	NA	CASSLFRAGGGEQYF	TGTGCCAGCAGCTTATTTCGAGCGGGGGGCGGTGAGCAGTACTTC
TRBV20-1	NA	TRBJ2-5	NA	CSARDVPWVSETQYF	TGCAGTGCTAGAGATGTCCCTTGGGTATCAGAGACCCAGTACTTC
TRBV30	NA	TRBJ2-7	NA	CASALGYSYEQYF	TGCGCTTCCGCGCTGGGATACTCCTACGAGCAGTACTTC
TRBV10-3	NA	TRBJ2-5	few	CAISLVYQETQYF	TGTGCCATCAGTCTAGTCTACCAAGAGACCCAGTACTTC
TRBV3-1	TRBD1	TRBJ2-4	NA	CASSHKGQGTKNIQYF	TGTGCCAGCAGCCATAAGGGACAGGGGACCAAAAACATTCAGTACTTC